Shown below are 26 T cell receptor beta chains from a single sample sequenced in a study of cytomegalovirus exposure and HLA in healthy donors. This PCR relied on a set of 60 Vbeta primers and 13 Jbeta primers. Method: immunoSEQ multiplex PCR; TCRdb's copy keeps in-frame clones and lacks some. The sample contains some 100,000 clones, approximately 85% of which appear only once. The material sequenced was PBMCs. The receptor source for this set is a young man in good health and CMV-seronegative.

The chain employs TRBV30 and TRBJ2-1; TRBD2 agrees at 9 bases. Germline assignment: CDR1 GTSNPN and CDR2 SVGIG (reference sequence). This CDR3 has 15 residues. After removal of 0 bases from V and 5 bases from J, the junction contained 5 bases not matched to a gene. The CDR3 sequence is CAWSVRLAGNNEQFF. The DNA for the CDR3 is TGTGCCTGGAGTGTACGTCTAGCGGGAAACAATGAGCAGTTCTTC.

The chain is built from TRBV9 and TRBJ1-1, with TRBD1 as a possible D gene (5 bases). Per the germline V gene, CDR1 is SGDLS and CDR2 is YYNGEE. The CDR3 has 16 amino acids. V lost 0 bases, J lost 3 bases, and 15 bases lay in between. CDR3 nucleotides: TGTGCCAGCAGCGTAGGAGGGAGGGGAATAGACACTGAAGCTTTCTTT. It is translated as CASSVGGRGIDTEAFF.

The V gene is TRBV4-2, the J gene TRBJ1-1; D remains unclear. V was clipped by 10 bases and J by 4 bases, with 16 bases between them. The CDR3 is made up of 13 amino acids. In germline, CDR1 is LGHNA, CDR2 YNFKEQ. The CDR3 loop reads CATRPSLGTEAFF. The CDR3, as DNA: TGTGCCACCCGTCCGAGTCTTGGCACTGAAGCTTTCTTT.

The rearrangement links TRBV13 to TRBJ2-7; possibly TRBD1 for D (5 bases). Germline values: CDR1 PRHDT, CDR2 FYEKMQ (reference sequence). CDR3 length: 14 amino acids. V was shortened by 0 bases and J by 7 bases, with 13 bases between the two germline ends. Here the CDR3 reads CASSLGAGSGEQYF. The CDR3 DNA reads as TGTGCCAGCAGCTTAGGGGCAGGGTCAGGAGAGCAGTACTTC.

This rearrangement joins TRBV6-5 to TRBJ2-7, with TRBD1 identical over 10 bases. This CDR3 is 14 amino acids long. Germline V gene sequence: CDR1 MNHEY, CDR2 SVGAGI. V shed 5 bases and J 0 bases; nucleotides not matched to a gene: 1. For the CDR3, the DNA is TGTGCCAGCAGTCGGACAGGGGGCTCCTACGAGCAGTACTTC. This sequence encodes CASSRTGGSYEQYF.

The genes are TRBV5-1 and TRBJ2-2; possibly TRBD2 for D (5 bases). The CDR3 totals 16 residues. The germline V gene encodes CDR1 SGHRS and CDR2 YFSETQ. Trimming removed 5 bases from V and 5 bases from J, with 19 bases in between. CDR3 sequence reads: CASRPHSSEGTGELFF. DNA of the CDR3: TGCGCCAGCAGGCCTCACTCCTCTGAGGGAACCGGGGAGCTGTTTTTT.

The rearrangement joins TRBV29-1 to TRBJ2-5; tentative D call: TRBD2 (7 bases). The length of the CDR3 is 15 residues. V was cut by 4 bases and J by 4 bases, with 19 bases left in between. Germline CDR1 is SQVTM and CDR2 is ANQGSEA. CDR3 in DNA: TGCAGCGTTGGGGTCTGGGGGGGGGCTCGAGAGACCCAGTACTTC. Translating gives CSVGVWGGARETQYF.

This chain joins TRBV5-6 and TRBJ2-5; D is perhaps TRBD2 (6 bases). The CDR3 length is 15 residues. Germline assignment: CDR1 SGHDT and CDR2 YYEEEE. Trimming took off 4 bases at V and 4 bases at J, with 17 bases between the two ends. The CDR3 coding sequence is TGTGCCAGCAGCCTCCCCCTGGGAGGTGGAGAGACCCAGTACTTC. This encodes CASSLPLGGGETQYF.

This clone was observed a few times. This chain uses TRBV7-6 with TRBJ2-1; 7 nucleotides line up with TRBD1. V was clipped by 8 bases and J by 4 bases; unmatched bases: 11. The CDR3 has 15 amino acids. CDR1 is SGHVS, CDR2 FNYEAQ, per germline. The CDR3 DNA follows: TGTGCCAGCCGCGCTGCGAGGGGGCCTTACAATGAGCAGTTCTTC. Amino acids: CASRAARGPYNEQFF.

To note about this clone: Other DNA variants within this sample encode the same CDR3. The CDR3 region has the DNA TGCGCCAGCAGCTTGGGGGGGCATACAGATACGCAGTATTTT. Protein product: CASSLGGHTDTQYF. The chain links TRBV5-1 to TRBJ2-3; tentatively, D is TRBD1 (6 bases). Germline V lookup: CDR1 SGHRS, CDR2 YFSETQ. The CDR3 extends over 14 amino acids. Trimming took 0 bases from V and 3 from J, leaving 8 bases between them.

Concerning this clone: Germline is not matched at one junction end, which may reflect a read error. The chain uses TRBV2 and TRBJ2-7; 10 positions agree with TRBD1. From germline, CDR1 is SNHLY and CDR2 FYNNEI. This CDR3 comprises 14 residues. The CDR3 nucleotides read TGTGCCAGCAGTGAAAATCGACAGGGGGCCAGACACCTCTTC. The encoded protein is CASSENRQGARHLF.

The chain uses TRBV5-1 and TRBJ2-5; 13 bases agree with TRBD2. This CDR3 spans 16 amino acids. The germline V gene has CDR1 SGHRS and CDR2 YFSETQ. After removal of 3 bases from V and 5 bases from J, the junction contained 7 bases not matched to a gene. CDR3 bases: TGCGCCAGCAGCTCCTGGACTAGCGGGAGAGGGGAGACCCAGTACTTC. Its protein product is CASSSWTSGRGETQYF. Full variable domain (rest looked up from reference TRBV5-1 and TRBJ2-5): KAGVTQTPRYLIKTRGQQVTLSCSPISGHRSVSWYQQTPGQGLQFLFEYFSETQRNKGNFPGRFSGRQFSNSRSEMNVSTLELGDSALYLCASSSWTSGRGETQYFGPGTRLLVL.

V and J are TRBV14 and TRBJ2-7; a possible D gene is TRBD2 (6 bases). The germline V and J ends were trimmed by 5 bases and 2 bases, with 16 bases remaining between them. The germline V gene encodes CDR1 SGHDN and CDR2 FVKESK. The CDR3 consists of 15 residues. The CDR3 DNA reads TGTGCCAGCAGCAGTGTGGAGGGCACCCCCTACGAGCAGTACTTC. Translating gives CASSSVEGTPYEQYF.

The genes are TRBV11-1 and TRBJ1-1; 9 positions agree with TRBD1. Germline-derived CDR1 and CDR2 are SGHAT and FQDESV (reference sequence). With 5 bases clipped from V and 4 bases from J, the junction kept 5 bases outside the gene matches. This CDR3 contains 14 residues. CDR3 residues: CASSTDRGITEAFF. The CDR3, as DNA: TGTGCCAGCAGCACCGACAGGGGGATCACTGAAGCTTTCTTT.

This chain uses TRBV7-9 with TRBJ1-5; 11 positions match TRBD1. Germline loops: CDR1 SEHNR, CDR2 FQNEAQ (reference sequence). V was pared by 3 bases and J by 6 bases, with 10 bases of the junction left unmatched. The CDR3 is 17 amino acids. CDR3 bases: TGTGCCAGCAGCTTCCACGGGACAGGGGGTATCGGTCAGCCCCAGCATTTT. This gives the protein CASSFHGTGGIGQPQHF.

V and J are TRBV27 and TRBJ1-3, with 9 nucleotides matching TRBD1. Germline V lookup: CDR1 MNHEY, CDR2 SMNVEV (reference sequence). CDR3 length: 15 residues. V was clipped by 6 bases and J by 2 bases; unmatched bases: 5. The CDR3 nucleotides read TGTGCCAGCAGCATGACAGGGGGGCCTGGAAACACCATATATTTT. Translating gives CASSMTGGPGNTIYF.

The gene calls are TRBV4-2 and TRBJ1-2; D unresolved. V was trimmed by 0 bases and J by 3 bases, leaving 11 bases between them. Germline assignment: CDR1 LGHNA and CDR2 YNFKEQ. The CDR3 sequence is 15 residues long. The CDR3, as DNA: TGTGCCAGCAGCCAAGATTTCGGCGGAGACTATGGCTACACCTTC. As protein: CASSQDFGGDYGYTF.

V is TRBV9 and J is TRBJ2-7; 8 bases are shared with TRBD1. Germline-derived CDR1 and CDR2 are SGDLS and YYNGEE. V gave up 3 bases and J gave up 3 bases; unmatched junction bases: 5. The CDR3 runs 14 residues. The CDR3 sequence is CASSAGTGRYEQYF. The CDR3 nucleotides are TGTGCCAGCAGCGCGGGGACAGGCCGCTACGAGCAGTACTTC.

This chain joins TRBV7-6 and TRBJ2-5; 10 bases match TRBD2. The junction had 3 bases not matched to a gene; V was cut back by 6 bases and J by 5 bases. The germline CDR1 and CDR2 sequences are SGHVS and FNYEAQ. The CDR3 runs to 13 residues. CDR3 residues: CASRSGLAETQYF. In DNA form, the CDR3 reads TGTGCCAGCAGATCGGGACTAGCGGAGACCCAGTACTTC.

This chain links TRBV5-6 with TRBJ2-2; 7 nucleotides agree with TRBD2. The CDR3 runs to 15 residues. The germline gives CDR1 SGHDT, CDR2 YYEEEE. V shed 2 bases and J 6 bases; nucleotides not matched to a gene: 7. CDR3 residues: CASSLLAGGAGELFF. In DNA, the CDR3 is TGTGCCAGCAGCTTATTGGCTGGGGGGGCCGGGGAGCTGTTTTTT. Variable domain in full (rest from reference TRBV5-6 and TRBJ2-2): DAGVTQSPTHLIKTRGQQVTLRCSPKSGHDTVSWYQQALGQGPQFIFQYYEEEERQRGNFPDRFSGHQFPNYSSELNVNALLLGDSALYLCASSLLAGGAGELFFGEGSRLTVL.

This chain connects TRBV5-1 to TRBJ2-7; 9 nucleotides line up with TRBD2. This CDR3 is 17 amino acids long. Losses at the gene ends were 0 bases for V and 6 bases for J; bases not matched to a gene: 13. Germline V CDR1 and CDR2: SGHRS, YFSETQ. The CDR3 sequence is CASSLASGRPKGGEQYF. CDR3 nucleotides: TGCGCCAGCAGCTTGGCAAGCGGGAGGCCGAAAGGCGGCGAGCAGTACTTC.

The chain's CDR3 is CASTLSVGRARNTEAFF. The CDR3 nucleotides are TGCGCCAGCACCTTATCCGTAGGCAGGGCAAGGAACACTGAAGCTTTCTTT. J is TRBJ1-1 and V is TRBV5-1; possibly TRBD1 for D (5 bases). The CDR3 is 17 residues long. Germline V gene sequence: CDR1 SGHRS, CDR2 YFSETQ. The ends were cut back, 6 bases at V and 1 base at J, with 22 bases in the middle.

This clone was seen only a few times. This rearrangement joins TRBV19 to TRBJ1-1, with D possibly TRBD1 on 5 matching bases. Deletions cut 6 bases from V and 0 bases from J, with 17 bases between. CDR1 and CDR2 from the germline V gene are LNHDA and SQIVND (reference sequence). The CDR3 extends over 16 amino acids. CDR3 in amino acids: CASRDLGGGMNTEAFF. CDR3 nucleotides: TGTGCCAGTAGAGATCTTGGGGGGGGTATGAACACTGAAGCTTTCTTT.

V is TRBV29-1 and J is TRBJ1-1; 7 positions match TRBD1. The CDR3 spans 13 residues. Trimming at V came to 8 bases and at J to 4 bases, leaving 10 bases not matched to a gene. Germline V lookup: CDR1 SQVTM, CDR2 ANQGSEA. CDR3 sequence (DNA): TGCAGCACAAACAGGGGAGAACGCACTGAAGCTTTCTTT. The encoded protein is CSTNRGERTEAFF.

CDR3 in amino acids: CASSSLTAQETQYF. The CDR3, as DNA: TGTGCCAGCAGCTCCCTGACAGCGCAAGAGACCCAGTACTTC. The chain uses TRBV13 and TRBJ2-5, with a possible D match to TRBD1 (5 bases). This CDR3 spans 14 amino acids. Between the trimmed V and J ends, which lost 4 bases and 2 bases, there was a span of 11 bases. Germline CDR1 PRHDT, CDR2 FYEKMQ (reference sequence).

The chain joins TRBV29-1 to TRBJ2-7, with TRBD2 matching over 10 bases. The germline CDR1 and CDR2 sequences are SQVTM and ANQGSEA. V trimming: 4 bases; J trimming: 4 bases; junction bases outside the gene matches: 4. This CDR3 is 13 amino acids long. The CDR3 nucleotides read TGCAGCGTTGCTAGCGGGAGTATATACGAGCAGTACTTC. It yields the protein CSVASGSIYEQYF.